The 4 T cell receptor beta chains below all came from one sample that was sequenced in a study of T cells after yellow fever vaccination. TCRdb analysed the 5' RACE reads with MiXCR anew, one entry per CDR3 protein. The data show tens of thousands of distinct CDR3 sequences, with about 7.2% seen just once and approximately 29% held by the top ten. The sample here was CD8+ T cells sorted from PBMCs, taken less than 11 days after the first yellow fever vaccination. The receptors stem from a man aged 18-30 years who received the YFV17D yellow fever vaccine.

This clonotype was picked up many times. The genes are TRBV4-1 and TRBJ2-7; D is ambiguous. This CDR3 comprises 15 residues. CDR1 is MGHRA and CDR2 is YSYEKL in the germline V gene. V dropped 0 bases and J dropped 0 bases, with 9 bases sitting between them. Here the CDR3 DNA reads TGCGCCAGCAGCCAAGATCGCATCGCCTCCTACGAGCAGTACTTC. Amino acids: CASSQDRIASYEQYF.

This clonotype was seen repeatedly, ten times or more. The rearrangement joins TRBV29-1 to TRBJ1-1; TRBD1 agrees at 7 bases. V lost 1 base to trimming and J lost 1 base; unmatched junction nucleotides: 6. Germline V lookup: CDR1 SQVTM, CDR2 ANQGSEA. This CDR3 comprises 15 residues. The CDR3 loop reads CSVEAGRGGNTEAFF. The DNA for the CDR3 is TGCAGCGTTGAAGCGGGCAGGGGGGGGAACACTGAAGCTTTCTTT.

This clonotype was detected ten times or more. The CDR3 nucleotides read TGTGCCAGCAGCTTAGCAGGGACGGAGAGGCCTCAGTATTTT. This sequence encodes CASSLAGTERPQYF. The chain uses TRBV7-8 and TRBJ2-3, with D perhaps assigned TRBD1 or TRBD2 (5 bases each). The germline CDR1 and CDR2 sequences are SGHVS and FQNEAQ. The V end was cut by 0 bases, the J end by 12 bases, with 16 bases between. The CDR3 runs to 14 residues.

This clonotype was detected ten times or more. The rearrangement uses TRBV4-1 and TRBJ1-2; D unresolved. V lost 0 bases and J lost 4, with 18 bases in between. Germline V gene sequence: CDR1 MGHRA, CDR2 YSYEKL. This CDR3 comprises 17 residues. The CDR3 is CASSQDLGSRDVYGYTF. The DNA of the CDR3 is TGCGCCAGCAGCCAAGATCTAGGTTCTCGCGACGTCTATGGCTACACCTTC.